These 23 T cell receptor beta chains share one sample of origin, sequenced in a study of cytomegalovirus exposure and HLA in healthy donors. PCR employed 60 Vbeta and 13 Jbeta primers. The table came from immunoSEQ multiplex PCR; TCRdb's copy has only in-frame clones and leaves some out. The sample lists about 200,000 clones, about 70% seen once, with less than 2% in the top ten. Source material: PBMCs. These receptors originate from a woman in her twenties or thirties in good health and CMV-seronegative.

In nucleotides, the CDR3 is TGCGCCAGCAGCCAAGACGGGACAGGGGGTAACCAGCCCCAGCATTTT. Protein product: CASSQDGTGGNQPQHF. The chain joins TRBV4-1 to TRBJ1-5, with 11 bases aligning to TRBD1. CDR1 and CDR2 from the germline V gene are MGHRA and YSYEKL. The CDR3 spans 16 residues. With 0 bases clipped from V and 7 bases from J, the junction kept 5 bases outside the gene matches.

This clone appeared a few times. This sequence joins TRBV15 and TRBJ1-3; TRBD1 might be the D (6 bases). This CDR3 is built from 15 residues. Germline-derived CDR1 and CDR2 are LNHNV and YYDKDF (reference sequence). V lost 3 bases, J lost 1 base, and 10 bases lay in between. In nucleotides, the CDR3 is TGTGCCACCAGCAGGGCAGGGGAATCTGGAAACACCATATATTTT. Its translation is CATSRAGESGNTIYF.

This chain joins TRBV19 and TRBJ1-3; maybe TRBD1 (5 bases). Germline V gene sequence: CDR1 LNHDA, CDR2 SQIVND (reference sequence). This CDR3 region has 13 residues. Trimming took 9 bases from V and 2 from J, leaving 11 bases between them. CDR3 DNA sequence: TGTGCCAGCACGAAGGGGCCTGGAAACACCATATATTTT. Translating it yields CASTKGPGNTIYF.

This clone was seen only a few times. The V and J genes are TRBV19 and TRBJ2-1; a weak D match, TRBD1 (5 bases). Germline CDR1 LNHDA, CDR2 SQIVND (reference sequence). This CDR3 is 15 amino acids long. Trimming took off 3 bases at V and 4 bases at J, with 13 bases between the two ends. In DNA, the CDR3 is TGTGCCAGTAGTATCTCACAGGAAGGGTACAATGAGCAGTTCTTC. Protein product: CASSISQEGYNEQFF.

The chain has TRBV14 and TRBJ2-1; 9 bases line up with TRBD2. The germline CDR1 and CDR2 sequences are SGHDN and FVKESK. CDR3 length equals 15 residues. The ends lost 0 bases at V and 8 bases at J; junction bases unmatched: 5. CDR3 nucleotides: TGTGCCAGCAGCCAAGAGGGACTAGCCCCCTATGAGCAGTTCTTC. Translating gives CASSQEGLAPYEQFF.

The CDR3 protein is CASSLLRGEQFF. The CDR3 bases are TGTGCCAGCAGCTTGTTAAGGGGTGAGCAGTTCTTC. V usage is TRBV5-6 and J usage is TRBJ2-1; TRBD1 might be the D (5 bases). The CDR3 is 12 residues long. V gave up 1 base and J gave up 9 bases, with 8 bases separating them. CDR1 and CDR2 from the germline V gene are SGHDT and YYEEEE. Based on the CDR3 plus reference TRBV5-6 and TRBJ2-1, the full variable domain is DAGVTQSPTHLIKTRGQQVTLRCSPKSGHDTVSWYQQALGQGPQFIFQYYEEEERQRGNFPDRFSGHQFPNYSSELNVNALLLGDSALYLCASSLLRGEQFFGPGTRLTVL.

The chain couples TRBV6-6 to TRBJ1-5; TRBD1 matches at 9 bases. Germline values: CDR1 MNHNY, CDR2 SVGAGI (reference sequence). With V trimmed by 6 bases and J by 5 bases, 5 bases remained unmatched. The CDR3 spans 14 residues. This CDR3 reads CASSPGQGDQPQHF. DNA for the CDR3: TGTGCCAGCAGCCCGGGACAGGGTGATCAGCCCCAGCATTTT.

The DNA of the CDR3 is TGTGCCAGCAGCGTAGCTAGTACGGGCACTGAAGCTTTCTTT. Protein sequence: CASSVASTGTEAFF. The rearrangement joins TRBV9 to TRBJ1-1, with D unresolved. Germline V lookup: CDR1 SGDLS, CDR2 YYNGEE. This CDR3 comprises 14 residues. V was shortened by 0 bases and J by 4 bases, with 10 bases between the two germline ends.

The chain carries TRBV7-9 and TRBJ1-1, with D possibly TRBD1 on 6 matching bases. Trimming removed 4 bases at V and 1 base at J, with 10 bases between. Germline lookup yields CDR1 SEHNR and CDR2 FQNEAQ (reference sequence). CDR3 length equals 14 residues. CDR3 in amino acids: CASSWGGGNTEAFF. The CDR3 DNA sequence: TGTGCCAGCAGCTGGGGAGGGGGGAACACTGAAGCTTTCTTT. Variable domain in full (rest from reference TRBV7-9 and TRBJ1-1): DTGVSQNPRHKITKRGQNVTFRCDPISEHNRLYWYRQTLGQGPEFLTYFQNEAQLEKSRLLSDRFSAERPKGSFSTLEIQRTEQGDSAMYLCASSWGGGNTEAFFGQGTRLTVV.

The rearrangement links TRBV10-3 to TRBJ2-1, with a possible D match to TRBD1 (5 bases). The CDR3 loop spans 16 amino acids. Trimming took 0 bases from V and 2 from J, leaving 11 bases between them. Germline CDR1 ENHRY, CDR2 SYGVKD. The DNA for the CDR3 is TGTGCCATCAGTGAGTCCGCTCAGACAGCCTACAATGAGCAGTTCTTC. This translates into CAISESAQTAYNEQFF.

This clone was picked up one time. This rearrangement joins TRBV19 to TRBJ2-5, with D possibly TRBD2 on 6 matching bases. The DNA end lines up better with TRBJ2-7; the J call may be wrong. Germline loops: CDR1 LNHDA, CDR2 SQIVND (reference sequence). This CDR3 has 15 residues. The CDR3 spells CASSILGGAPYEQYF. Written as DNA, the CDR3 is TGTGCCAGTAGTATACTAGGAGGGGCGCCCTACGAGCAGTACTTC.

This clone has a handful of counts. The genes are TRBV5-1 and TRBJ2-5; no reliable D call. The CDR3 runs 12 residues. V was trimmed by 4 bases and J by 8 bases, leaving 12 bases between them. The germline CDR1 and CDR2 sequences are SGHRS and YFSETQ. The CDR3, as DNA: TGCGCCAGCAGCCGTTCTTTAGAAACCCAGTACTTC. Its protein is CASSRSLETQYF.

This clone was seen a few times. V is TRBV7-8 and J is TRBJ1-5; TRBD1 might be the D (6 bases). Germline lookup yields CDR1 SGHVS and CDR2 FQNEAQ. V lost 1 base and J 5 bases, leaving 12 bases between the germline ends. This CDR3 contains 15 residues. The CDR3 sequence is CASSLDRVGDQPQHF. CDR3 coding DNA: TGTGCCAGCAGCTTAGACAGGGTGGGTGATCAGCCCCAGCATTTT.

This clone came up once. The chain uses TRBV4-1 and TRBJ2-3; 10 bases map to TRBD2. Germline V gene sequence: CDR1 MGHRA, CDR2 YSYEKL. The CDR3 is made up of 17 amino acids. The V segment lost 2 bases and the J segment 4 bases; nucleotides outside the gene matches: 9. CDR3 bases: TGCGCCAGCAGCCAAAGGGAAGCGGGGGGGACCTCAGATACGCAGTATTTT. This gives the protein CASSQREAGGTSDTQYF.

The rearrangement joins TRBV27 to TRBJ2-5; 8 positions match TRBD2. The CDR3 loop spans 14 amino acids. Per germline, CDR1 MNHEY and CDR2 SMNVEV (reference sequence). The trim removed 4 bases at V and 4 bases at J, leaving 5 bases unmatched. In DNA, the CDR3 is TGTGCCAGCAGTTCCCGGGGGGGTGCAGAGACCCAGTACTTC. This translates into CASSSRGGAETQYF.

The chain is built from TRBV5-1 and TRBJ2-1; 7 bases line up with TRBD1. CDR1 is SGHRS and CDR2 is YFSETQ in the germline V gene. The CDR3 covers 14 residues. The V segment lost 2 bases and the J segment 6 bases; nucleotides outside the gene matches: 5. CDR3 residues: CASSFRQGSNEQFF. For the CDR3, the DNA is TGCGCCAGCAGCTTTCGACAGGGAAGCAATGAGCAGTTCTTC.

The CDR3 sequence is CASSRTDYEQYF. The CDR3 nucleotides are TGTGCCAGCAGCAGGACAGATTACGAGCAGTACTTC. The rearrangement uses TRBV5-6 and TRBJ2-7; a possible D gene is TRBD1 (6 bases). The length of the CDR3 is 12 residues. The germline V gene has CDR1 SGHDT and CDR2 YYEEEE. The V end lost 4 bases, the J end lost 4 bases, and 9 bases lay between the germline ends. The complete variable domain, with remaining parts taken from reference TRBV5-6 and TRBJ2-7, reads DAGVTQSPTHLIKTRGQQVTLRCSPKSGHDTVSWYQQALGQGPQFIFQYYEEEERQRGNFPDRFSGHQFPNYSSELNVNALLLGDSALYLCASSRTDYEQYFGPGTRLTVT.

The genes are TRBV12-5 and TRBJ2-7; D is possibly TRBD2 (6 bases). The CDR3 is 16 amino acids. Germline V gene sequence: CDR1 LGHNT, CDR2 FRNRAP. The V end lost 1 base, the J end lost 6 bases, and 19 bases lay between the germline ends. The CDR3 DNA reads TGTGCTAGTGGTTTGGGGTACCATGGCCGGGGGTCCGAGCAGTACTTC. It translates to CASGLGYHGRGSEQYF.

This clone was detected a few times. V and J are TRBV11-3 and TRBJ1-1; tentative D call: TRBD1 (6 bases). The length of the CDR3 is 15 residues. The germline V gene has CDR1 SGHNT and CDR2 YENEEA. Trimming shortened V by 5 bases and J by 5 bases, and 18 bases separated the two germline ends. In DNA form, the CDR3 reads TGTGCCAGCAGCCCCAGCCCGACAGGAGCGACTGAAGCTTTCTTT. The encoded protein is CASSPSPTGATEAFF.

DNA of the CDR3: TGTGCCAGCAGCTTAGTTTTGTTTTTTCAGGCCAAAAGCAACTATGGCTACACCTTC. It encodes CASSLVLFFQAKSNYGYTF. This chain connects TRBV7-2 to TRBJ1-2; D gene uncertain. Trimming took 1 base from V and 2 from J, leaving 23 bases between them. Germline assignment: CDR1 SGHTA and CDR2 FQGNSA. The CDR3 has 19 amino acids.

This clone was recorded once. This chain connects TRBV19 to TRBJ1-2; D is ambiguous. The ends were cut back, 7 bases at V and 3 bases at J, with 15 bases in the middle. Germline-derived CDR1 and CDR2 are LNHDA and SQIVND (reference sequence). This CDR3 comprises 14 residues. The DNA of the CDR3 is TGTGCCAGTATCCGGCCGGGCGGGGACTATGGCTACACCTTC. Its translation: CASIRPGGDYGYTF. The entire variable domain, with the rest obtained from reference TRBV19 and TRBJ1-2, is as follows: DGGITQSPKYLFRKEGQNVTLSCEQNLNHDAMYWYRQDPGQGLRLIYYSQIVNDFQKGDIAEGYSVSREKKESFPLTVTSAQKNPTAFYLCASIRPGGDYGYTFGSGTRLTVV.

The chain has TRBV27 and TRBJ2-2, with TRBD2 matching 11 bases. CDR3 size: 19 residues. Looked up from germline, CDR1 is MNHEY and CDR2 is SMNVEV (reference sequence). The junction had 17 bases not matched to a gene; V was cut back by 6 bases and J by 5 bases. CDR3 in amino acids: CASRLLSGRALGGTGELFF. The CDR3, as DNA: TGTGCCAGCAGACTACTTAGCGGGAGGGCCCTCGGGGGAACCGGGGAGCTGTTTTTT.

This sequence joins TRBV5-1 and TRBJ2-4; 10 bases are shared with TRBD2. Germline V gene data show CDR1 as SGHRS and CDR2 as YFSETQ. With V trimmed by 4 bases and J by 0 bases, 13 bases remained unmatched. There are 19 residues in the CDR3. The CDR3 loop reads CASSKEGASGGVAKNIQYF. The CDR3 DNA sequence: TGCGCCAGCAGCAAGGAGGGTGCTAGCGGGGGTGTAGCCAAAAACATTCAGTACTTC.